The T cell receptor (beta chain) under discussion was sequenced for a study of naive and memory T cell subsets. Study outcomes and limitations: Especially in CD8 cells, naive repertoires contained a few larger clonotypes, possibly CD45RA-re-expressing memory cells.

An equimolar mix of two oligonucleotides served as the beta constant-region primer for TRBC1 and TRBC2. Four rounds of PCR amplified the ligated cDNA using nested alpha and beta constant-region primers plus SP2. TCRdb reprocessed the UMI-ligation and nested PCR reads with MiXCR, giving one entry per CDR3 protein. The profile shows 120,000 to 150,000 distinct CDR3 sequences, 22% of them singletons. Alpha and beta libraries were amplified separately from the second PCR onward. This clonotype was found a few times. The antigen remains undetermined. The origin of this receptor is a human donor in good health. Sample: naive CD4+ T cells from blood.

The CDR3 spells CASSLKGQETQYF. CDR3 in DNA: TGCGCCAGCAGCTTGAAGGGGCAAGAGACCCAGTACTTC. V and J are TRBV5-1 and TRBJ2-5; D possibly corresponds to TRBD1 (5 bases). CDR3 size: 13 residues. V lost 1 base and J lost 2, with 6 bases in between. Germline CDR1 is SGHRS and CDR2 is YFSETQ.